This T cell receptor (beta chain) was found in a study of T cells in Graves' hyperthyroidism and ophthalmopathy. About the study: Once the initial diagnosis was made, peripheral blood was obtained before any treatment.

A few counts support this clonotype. As yet, its antigen is unknown. This clone may be a read error of a much larger clone one base away. Exclusion of a patient resulted from uncontrolled infection, other autoimmune disease, pregnancy or lactation. Notes on the study in general: Ophthalmopathy, as predicted by the model, came a median roughly 6.5 months after the prediction.

CDR3 length: 15 amino acids. The ends lost 10 bases at V and 2 bases at J; junction bases unmatched: 13. The germline CDR1 and CDR2 sequences are MDHEN and SYDVKM. RNA transcripts gave rise to amplified TCR beta CDR3 regions. Researchers ran a first-round RT-PCR on the TCR CDR3 using the HTBI primer set. TCRdb re-called the multiplex PCR reads through MiXCR, storing one row per CDR3 protein. This sample has more than 650,000 distinct CDR3 sequences, with around 13% found just once. The gene calls are TRBV28 and TRBJ1-2; 7 positions match TRBD1. Sequencing input: blood. This TCR derives from a woman under 30 with Graves' hyperthyroidism. CDR3 DNA sequence: TGTGCCAACAGAGCAACGGCAGGGGGAAACTATGGCTACACCTTC. Translation gives CANRATAGGNYGYTF.